This TCR beta chain was profiled in a study of shared clonotypes between healthy human individuals. CDR1 and CDR2 from the germline V gene are SGHRS and YFSETQ. V was trimmed by 0 bases and J by 2 bases, leaving 13 bases between them. The CDR3 sequence is 16 residues long. Study-wide results and limits: Estimated richness values were generally larger in naive subsets than in memory subsets. The naive CD4 repertoires of a few donors were compared, and approximately 4.7% of clonotypes were shared.

As to this clone: The antigen is unknown.

TCRdb's copy holds only in-frame clones and misses some; the assay was immunoSEQ multiplex PCR. The sample records some 1,100,000 clones, approximately 78% being singletons. The specimen sequenced was memory CD4+ T cells from PBMCs. Indicated subset: CD45RA-negative fraction. This receptor was taken from a man between 18 and 29 years old in good health. Some clones in this sample may be carry-over from other donors' samples. This chain uses TRBV5-1 with TRBJ2-3; tentative D call: TRBD2 (5 bases). The CDR3 loop reads CASSLGLASTTDTQYF. The CDR3 bases are TGCGCCAGCAGCTTGGGGTTAGCTAGCACCACAGATACGCAGTATTTT.